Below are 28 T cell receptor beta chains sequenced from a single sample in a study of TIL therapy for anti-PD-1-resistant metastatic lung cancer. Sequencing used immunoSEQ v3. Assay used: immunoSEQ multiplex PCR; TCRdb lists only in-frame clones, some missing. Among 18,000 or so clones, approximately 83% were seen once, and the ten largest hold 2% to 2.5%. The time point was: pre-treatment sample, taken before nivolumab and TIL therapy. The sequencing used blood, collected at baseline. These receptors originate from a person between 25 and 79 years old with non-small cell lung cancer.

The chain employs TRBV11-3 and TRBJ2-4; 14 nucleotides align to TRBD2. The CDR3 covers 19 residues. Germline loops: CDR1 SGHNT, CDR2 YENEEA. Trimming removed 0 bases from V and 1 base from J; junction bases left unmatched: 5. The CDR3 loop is CASSLERTSGGMAKNIQYF. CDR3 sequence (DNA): TGTGCCAGCAGCTTAGAGCGGACTAGCGGGGGGATGGCCAAAAACATTCAGTACTTC.

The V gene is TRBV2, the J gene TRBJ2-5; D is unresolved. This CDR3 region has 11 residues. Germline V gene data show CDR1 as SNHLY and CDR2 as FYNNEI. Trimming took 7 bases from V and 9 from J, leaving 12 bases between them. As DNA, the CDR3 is TGTGCCAGCACCCTGTCAGCCCCCCAGTACTTC. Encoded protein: CASTLSAPQYF. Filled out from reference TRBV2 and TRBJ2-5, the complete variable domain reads EPEVTQTPSHQVTQMGQEVILRCVPISNHLYFYWYRQILGQKVEFLVSFYNNEISEKSEIFDDQFSVERPDGSNFTLKIRSTKLEDSAMYFCASTLSAPQYFGPGTRLLVL.

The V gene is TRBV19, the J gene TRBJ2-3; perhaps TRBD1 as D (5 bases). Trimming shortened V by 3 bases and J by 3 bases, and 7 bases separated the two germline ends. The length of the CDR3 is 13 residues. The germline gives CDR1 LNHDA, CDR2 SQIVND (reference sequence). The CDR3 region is CASSMSGTDTQYF. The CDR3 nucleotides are TGTGCCAGTAGTATGTCAGGGACAGATACGCAGTATTTT.

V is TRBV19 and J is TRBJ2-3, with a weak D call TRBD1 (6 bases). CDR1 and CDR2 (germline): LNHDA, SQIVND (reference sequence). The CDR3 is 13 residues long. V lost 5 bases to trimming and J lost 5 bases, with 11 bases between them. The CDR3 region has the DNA TGTGCCAGTAGTGCCTACAGGGTAGATACGCAGTATTTT. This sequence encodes CASSAYRVDTQYF.

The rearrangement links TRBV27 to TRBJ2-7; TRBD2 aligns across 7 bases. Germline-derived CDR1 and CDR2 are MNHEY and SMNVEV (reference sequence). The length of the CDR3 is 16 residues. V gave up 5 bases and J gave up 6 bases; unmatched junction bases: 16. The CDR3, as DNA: TGTGCCAGCAGTCCGCCCCCCTCAGCGGGGAGGCGCGAGCAGTACTTC. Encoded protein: CASSPPPSAGRREQYF.

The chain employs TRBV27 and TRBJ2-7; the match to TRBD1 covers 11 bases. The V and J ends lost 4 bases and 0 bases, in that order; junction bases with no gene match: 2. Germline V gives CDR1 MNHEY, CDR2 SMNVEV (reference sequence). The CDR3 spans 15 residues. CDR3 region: CASSSGQGASYEQYF. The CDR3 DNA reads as TGTGCCAGCAGTTCCGGACAGGGGGCCTCCTACGAGCAGTACTTC.

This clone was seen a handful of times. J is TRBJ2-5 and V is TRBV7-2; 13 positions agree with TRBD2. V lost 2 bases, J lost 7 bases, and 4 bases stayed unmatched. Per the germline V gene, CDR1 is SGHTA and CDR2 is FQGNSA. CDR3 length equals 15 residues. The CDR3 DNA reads TGTGCCAGCAGCTTAACTAGCGGGGGGGAGGGGACCCAGTACTTC. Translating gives CASSLTSGGEGTQYF.

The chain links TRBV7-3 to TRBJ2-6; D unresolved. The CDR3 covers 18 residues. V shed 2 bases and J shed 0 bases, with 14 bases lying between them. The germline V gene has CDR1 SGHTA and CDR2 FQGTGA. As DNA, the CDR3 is TGTGCCAGCAGCTTAGAACAGAGCTCTTTCTCTGGGGCCAACGTCCTGACTTTC. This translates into CASSLEQSSFSGANVLTF.

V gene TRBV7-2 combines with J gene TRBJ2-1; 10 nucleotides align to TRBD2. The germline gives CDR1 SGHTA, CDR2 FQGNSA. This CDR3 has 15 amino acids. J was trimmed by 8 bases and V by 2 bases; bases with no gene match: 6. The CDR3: CASSLTGTSVHEQFF. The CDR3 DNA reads TGTGCCAGCAGCTTAACTGGGACTAGCGTACATGAGCAGTTCTTC.

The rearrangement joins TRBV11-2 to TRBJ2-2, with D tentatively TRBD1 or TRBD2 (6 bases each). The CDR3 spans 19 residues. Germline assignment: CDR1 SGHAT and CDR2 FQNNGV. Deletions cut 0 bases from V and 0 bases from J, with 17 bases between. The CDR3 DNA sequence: TGTGCCAGCAGCTTAGATAGTAGTATGGAGGGGGCGAACACCGGGGAGCTGTTTTTT. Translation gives CASSLDSSMEGANTGELFF. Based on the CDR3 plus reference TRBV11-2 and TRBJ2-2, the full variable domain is EAGVAQSPRYKIIEKRQSVAFWCNPISGHATLYWYQQILGQGPKLLIQFQNNGVVDDSQLPKDRFSAERLKGVDSTLKIQPAKLEDSAVYLCASSLDSSMEGANTGELFFGEGSRLTVL.

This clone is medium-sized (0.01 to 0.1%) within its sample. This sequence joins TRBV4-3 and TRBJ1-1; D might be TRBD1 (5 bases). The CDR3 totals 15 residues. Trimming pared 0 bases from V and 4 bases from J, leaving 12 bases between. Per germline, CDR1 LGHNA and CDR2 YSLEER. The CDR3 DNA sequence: TGCGCCAGCAGCCAAGAGTGGGGCGCGGGCACTGAAGCTTTCTTT. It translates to CASSQEWGAGTEAFF.

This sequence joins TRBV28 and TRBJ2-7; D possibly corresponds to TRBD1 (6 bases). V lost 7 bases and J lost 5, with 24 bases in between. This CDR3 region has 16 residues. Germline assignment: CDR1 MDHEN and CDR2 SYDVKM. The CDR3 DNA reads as TGTGCCAGCACCCTTTATGGGGGCGGCCCGGACCACGAGCAGTACTTC. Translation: CASTLYGGGPDHEQYF.

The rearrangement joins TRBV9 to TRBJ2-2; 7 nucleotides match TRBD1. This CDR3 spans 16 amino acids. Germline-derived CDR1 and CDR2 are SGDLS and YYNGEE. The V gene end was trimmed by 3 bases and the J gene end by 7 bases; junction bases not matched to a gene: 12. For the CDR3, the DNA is TGTGCCAGCAGCGGGACAGGACACGGGGTTCACGGGGAGCTGTTTTTT. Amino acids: CASSGTGHGVHGELFF.

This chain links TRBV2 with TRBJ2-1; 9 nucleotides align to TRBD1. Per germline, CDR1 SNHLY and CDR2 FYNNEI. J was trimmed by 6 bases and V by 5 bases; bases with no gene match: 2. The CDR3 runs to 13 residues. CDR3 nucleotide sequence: TGTGCCAGCAGTCCGACAGGGGGCAATGAGCAGTTCTTC. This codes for CASSPTGGNEQFF.

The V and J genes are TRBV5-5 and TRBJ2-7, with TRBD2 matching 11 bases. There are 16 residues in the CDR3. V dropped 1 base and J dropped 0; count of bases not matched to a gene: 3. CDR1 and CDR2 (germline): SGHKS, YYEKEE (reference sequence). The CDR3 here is CASSLSSGGTSYEQYF. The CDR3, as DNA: TGTGCCAGCAGCTTGTCTAGCGGGGGGACCTCCTACGAGCAGTACTTC. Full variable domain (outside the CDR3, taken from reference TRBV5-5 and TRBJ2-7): DAGVTQSPTHLIKTRGQQVTLRCSPISGHKSVSWYQQVLGQGPQFIFQYYEKEERGRGNFPDRFSARQFPNYSSELNVNALLLGDSALYLCASSLSSGGTSYEQYFGPGTRLTVT.

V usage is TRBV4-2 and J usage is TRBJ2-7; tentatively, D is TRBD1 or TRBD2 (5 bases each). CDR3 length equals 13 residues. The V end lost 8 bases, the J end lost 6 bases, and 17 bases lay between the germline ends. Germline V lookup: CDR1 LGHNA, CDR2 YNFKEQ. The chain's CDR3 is CASQTGAEGEQYF. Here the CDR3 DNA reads TGTGCCAGCCAAACCGGGGCTGAGGGCGAGCAGTACTTC.

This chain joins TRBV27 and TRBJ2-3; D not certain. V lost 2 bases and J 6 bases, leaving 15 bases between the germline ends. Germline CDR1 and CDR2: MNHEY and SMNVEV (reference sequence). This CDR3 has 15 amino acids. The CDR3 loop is CASSLTTYDLDTQYF. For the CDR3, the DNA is TGTGCCAGCAGTTTAACGACTTACGACCTTGATACGCAGTATTTT.

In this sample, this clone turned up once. CDR3 DNA: TGTGCCAGCAGCCTCTCCGGGACCTTCCGGGCCCATGAGCAGTTCTTC. Translating it yields CASSLSGTFRAHEQFF. The V gene is TRBV11-3, the J gene TRBJ2-1; D could derive from TRBD1 or TRBD2 (5 bases each). This CDR3 contains 16 residues. Germline V lookup: CDR1 SGHNT, CDR2 YENEEA. The V gene lost 5 bases and the J gene lost 8 bases, with 22 bases spanning the gap.

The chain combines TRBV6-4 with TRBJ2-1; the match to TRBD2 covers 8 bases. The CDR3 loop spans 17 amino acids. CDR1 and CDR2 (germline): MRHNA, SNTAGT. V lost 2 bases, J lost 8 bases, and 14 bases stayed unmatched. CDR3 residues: CASSDGSTGGPSDEQFF. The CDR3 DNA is TGTGCCAGCAGTGACGGATCCACGGGAGGGCCCTCGGATGAGCAGTTCTTC.

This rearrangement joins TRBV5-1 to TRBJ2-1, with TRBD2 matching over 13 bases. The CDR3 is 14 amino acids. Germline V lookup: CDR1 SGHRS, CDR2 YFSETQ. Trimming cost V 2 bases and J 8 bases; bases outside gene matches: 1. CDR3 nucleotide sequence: TGCGCCAGCAGCTTAGGGACTAGCGGGGATGAGCAGTTCTTC. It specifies CASSLGTSGDEQFF.

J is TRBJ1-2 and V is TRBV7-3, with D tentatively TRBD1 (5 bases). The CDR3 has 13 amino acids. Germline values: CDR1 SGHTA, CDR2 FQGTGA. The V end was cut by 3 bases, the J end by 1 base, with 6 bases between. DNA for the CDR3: TGTGCCAGCAGCTTGGACAATAACTATGGCTACACCTTC. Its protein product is CASSLDNNYGYTF.

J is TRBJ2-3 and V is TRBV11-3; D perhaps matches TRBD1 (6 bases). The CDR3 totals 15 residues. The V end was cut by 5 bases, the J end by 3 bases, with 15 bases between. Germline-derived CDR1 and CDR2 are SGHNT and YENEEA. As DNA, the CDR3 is TGTGCCAGCAGCCTCTCGGGACACCTTACAGATACGCAGTATTTT. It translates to CASSLSGHLTDTQYF.

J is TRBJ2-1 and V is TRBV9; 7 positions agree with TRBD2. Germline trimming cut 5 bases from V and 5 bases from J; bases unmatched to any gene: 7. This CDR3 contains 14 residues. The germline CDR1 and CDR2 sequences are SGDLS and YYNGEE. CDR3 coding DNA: TGTGCCAGCAGTACGACTAGCCTCAACAATGAGCAGTTCTTC. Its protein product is CASSTTSLNNEQFF.

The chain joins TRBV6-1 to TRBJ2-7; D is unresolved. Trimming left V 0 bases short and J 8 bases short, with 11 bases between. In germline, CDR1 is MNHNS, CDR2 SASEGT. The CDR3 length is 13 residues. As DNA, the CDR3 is TGTGCCAGCAGTGAAGCCTGGCTAGTGAAGCAGTACTTC. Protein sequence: CASSEAWLVKQYF.

The CDR3 DNA follows: TGCGCCAGCAGCCAAGATCGGACTAGCGGAGATACGCAGTATTTT. Residues: CASSQDRTSGDTQYF. This sequence joins TRBV4-3 and TRBJ2-3; 10 bases map to TRBD2. Germline V gene data show CDR1 as LGHNA and CDR2 as YSLEER. There are 15 residues in the CDR3. V was pared by 0 bases and J by 5 bases, with 2 bases of the junction left unmatched.

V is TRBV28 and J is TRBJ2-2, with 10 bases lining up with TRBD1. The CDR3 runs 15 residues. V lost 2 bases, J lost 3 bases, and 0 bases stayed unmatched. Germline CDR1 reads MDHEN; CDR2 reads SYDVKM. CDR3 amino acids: CASSLGTGDTGELFF. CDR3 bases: TGTGCCAGCAGTTTAGGGACAGGGGACACCGGGGAGCTGTTTTTT. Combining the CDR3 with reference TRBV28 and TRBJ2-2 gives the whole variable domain DVKVTQSSRYLVKRTGEKVFLECVQDMDHENMFWYRQDPGLGLRLIYFSYDVKMKEKGDIPEGYSVSREKKERFSLILESASTNQTSMYLCASSLGTGDTGELFFGEGSRLTVL.

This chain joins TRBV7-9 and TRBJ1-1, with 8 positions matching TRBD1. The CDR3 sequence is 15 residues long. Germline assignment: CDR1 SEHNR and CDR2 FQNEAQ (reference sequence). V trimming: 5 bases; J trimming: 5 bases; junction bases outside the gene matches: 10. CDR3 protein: CASSPRQGRGTEAFF. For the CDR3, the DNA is TGTGCCAGCAGCCCCAGACAGGGGCGGGGGACTGAAGCTTTCTTT.

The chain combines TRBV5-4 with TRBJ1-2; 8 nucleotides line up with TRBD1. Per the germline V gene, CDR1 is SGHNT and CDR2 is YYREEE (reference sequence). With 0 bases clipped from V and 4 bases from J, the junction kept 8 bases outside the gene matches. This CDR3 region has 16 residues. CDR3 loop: CASSLARTGRTYGYTF. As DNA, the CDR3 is TGTGCCAGCAGCTTGGCCCGGACAGGGCGTACCTATGGCTACACCTTC.